This is a list of T cell receptor beta chains from one sample in a study of blood T cell repertoires in COVID-19. The data were produced by immunoSEQ multiplex PCR, yet TCRdb's version contains in-frame clones alone and is incomplete. The sample lists approximately 68,000 clones, 70% to 85% occurring once. Specimen: peripheral blood. Every receptor here comes from a woman between 45 and 65 years old with acute or convalescent COVID-19. Both conserved end residues are part of each CDR3.

V gene,CDR3 protein
TRBV10-2,CASSDYLAGEQYF
TRBV6-2/TRBV6-3,CASSPGQGNYEQYF
TRBV9,CASSPRGSTDTQYF
TRBV4-3,CASSQERTSGINTGELFF
TRBV11-3,CASSSGTGAPLYTDTQYF
TRBV7-8,CASSERQGRNSPLHF
TRBV27,CASSLRGAGGREQFF
TRBV6-6,CASSYSQGGMDTEAFF
TRBV21-1,CASSNRATNEKLFF
TRBV3-1/TRBV3-2,CASSQKSQGHTEAFF
TRBV7-2,CASSIFRGGDSPLHF
TRBV3-1/TRBV3-2,CASSQLRTGGPGGYTF
TRBV6-5,CASSWTGFYTGELFF
TRBV7-8,CASSKGQSNQPQHF
TRBV7-2,CASSLRGTNEKLFF
TRBV7-9,CASAKRGQKDEKLFF
TRBV2,CASSERGYPYEQYF
TRBV27,CASSHIGTAESYEQYF
TRBV7-9,CASSLAASGRTLYEQYF
TRBV12-3/TRBV12-4,CASSPTGGAGYTF
TRBV2,CASSGVRGTEAFF
TRBV6-5,CASRKTSGFSYEQYF
TRBV28,CASRTTSGRAYEQFF
TRBV5-1,CASSLEGKVTDTQYF
TRBV6-1,CASSGPREYWNTEAFF
TRBV24-1,CATSDGGTGITDTQYF
TRBV28,CASSPLAGGPRETQYF
TRBV4-3,CASSHNFADTYEQYF
TRBV30,CAWSVQGYHEQYF
TRBV3-1/TRBV3-2,CASSQDYGGQGEQYF
TRBV4-1,CASSQDGGGSNQPQHF
TRBV7-3,CASSLVPGGPNEQFF
TRBV6-5,CASSPGGGLGLSYTF
TRBV5-8,CASSLYGYEQYF
TRBV19,CASTDTLSGNTIYF
TRBV18,CASSPPGTDTQYF
TRBV9,CASSVGQGFSYEQYF
TRBV27,CASRPIGGQGVAGELFF
TRBV7-8,CASSRTTSLRYNEQFF
TRBV7-9,CASSPLTSGYYEQYF
TRBV7-2,CASSPMANYGYTF
TRBV7-9,CASSLQGYNQPQHF
TRBV27,CASSLTPGYEQYF
TRBV29-1,CSVEGQEARNTEAFF
TRBV5-1,CASSFDLDYEQYF
TRBV6-6,CASSPGRYEQYF
TRBV6-5,CASSYMRQMNYGYTF
TRBV12-3/TRBV12-4,CASSFKHNEKLFF
TRBV23-1,CASSHPGKGTWSPLHF
TRBV7-8,CASSSLLSGNTIYF
TRBV30,CAWSVMSAYEQYF
TRBV9,CASSAGGDGPVRGYTF
TRBV6-1,CASSEATGRSGPQHF
TRBV28,CASRKGTSGGLSSYEQYF
TRBV20-1,CSARDFPEQFF
TRBV27,CASSFYGREAFF
TRBV5-4,CASSRGTAEAFF
TRBV27,CARDKGGGQGGYEQYF
TRBV7-2,CASNLGGGSNSPLHF